What follows are 5 T cell receptor beta chains derived from one specimen sequenced in a study of cytomegalovirus exposure and HLA in healthy donors. PCR was performed using 60 Vbeta and 13 Jbeta primers. Libraries were prepared by immunoSEQ multiplex PCR; TCRdb keeps only in-frame clonotypes and omits some of them. The sample carries 150,000 to 200,000 clones, roughly four fifths recorded once. Source material: PBMCs. Source of these receptors: a man between 45 and 60 years old in good health and CMV-seronegative.

The chain recombines TRBV6-6 with TRBJ2-5; 14 nucleotides match TRBD2. The J call may be wrong; the DNA end is better matched by TRBJ2-7. The CDR3 is 14 residues long. Germline-derived CDR1 and CDR2 are MNHNY and SVGAGI (reference sequence). The CDR3 DNA reads as TGTGCCGGGTCCGGGACTAGCGGGAGCTACGAGCAGTACTTC. Protein sequence: CAGSGTSGSYEQYF.

The chain uses TRBV7-2 and TRBJ1-1; 9 bases match TRBD1. The CDR3 totals 15 residues. J lost 6 bases, V lost 5 bases, and 10 bases had no gene match. Germline values: CDR1 SGHTA, CDR2 FQGNSA. CDR3 amino acids: CASSAGQGPTAEAFF. The CDR3, as DNA: TGTGCCAGCAGCGCCGGACAGGGGCCTACTGCTGAAGCTTTCTTT.

This clone was counted once. The chain recombines TRBV7-3 with TRBJ1-2; a weak D match, TRBD1 (5 bases). The CDR3 runs to 14 residues. Trimming stripped 1 base from V and 2 bases from J, with 8 bases between. CDR1 and CDR2 from the germline V gene are SGHTA and FQGTGA. CDR3 in amino acids: CASSLNQGNYGYTF. CDR3 bases: TGTGCCAGCAGCTTAAACCAGGGCAACTATGGCTACACCTTC.

The chain links TRBV9 to TRBJ2-3; 10 bases match TRBD2. The CDR3 runs 17 residues. Trimming took 3 bases from V and 2 from J; bases not matched to a gene: 9. Looked up from germline, CDR1 is SGDLS and CDR2 is YYNGEE. The DNA of the CDR3 is TGTGCCAGCAGCGCCCAACCTAGCGGGGGAGACACAGATACGCAGTATTTT. Its translation: CASSAQPSGGDTDTQYF.

The rearrangement uses TRBV7-9 and TRBJ1-6, with 7 bases matching TRBD1. CDR1 is SEHNR and CDR2 is FQNEAQ in the germline V gene (reference sequence). Trimming cost V 2 bases and J 9 bases; bases outside gene matches: 7. The length of the CDR3 is 15 residues. The CDR3 DNA is TGTGCCAGCAGCTTAACAGGGGAGGTCGGTTCACCCCTCCACTTT. Amino acid sequence: CASSLTGEVGSPLHF.